This T cell receptor beta chain originates from a study of T cell responses to AZD1222 COVID-19 vaccine. General study points: Clonal diversity was possibly underestimated; the donors were predominantly white British and more often female. Regions 160-218 and 743-854 dominated among vaccine-associated CD4 TCRs spanning spike.

As for this clone: Antigen: not known.

The V end was cut by 5 bases, the J end by 3 bases, with 14 bases between. This CDR3 comprises 14 residues. Germline V lookup: CDR1 MNHEY, CDR2 SMNVEV (reference sequence). Measured with immunoSEQ multiplex PCR; TCRdb has only the in-frame clones, and not every one. The table shows fewer than 90,000 clones, with more than 70% occurring only once. The TCR originated in an adult who received the AZD1222 COVID-19 vaccine. This sequence joins TRBV27 and TRBJ2-7; TRBD1 or TRBD2 may be the D gene (5 bases each). Sequencing was performed on peripheral blood, taken 28 days after the second AZD1222 dose. This CDR3 reads CASSRSIGGYEQYF. In DNA, the CDR3 is TGTGCCAGCAGTCGGAGCATTGGGGGCTACGAGCAGTACTTC.